The T cell receptor beta chain described here comes from a study of shared clonotypes between healthy human individuals. Across the study: Per-donor plates numbered three CD4 naive, three CD4 memory, two CD8 naive and one CD8 memory.

General study results and limits: Donors were few, which limited the genetic and exposure-history diversity represented. It was observed that approximately 5% of naive CD4 clonotypes were shared across several donors.

CDR1 is SGHRS and CDR2 is YFSETQ in the germline V gene. V shed 5 bases and J shed 5 bases, with 7 bases lying between them. The CDR3 sequence is 12 residues long. Regarding this clone: Its antigen remains unknown.

The assay was run at deep level. The table came from immunoSEQ multiplex PCR; TCRdb's copy has only in-frame clones and leaves some out. The repertoire holds under 2.5 million clones, with less than 95% as singletons. The TCR was taken from a man between 18 and 35 years old in good health. Some clones in this sample may be carry-over from other donors' samples. The sample taken for sequencing was naive CD4+ T cells from PBMCs. Subset described: CD45RA+ positively selected. This rearrangement joins TRBV5-1 to TRBJ1-4; possible D gene TRBD1, 5 bases. The CDR3 region is CASRAGNEKLFF. The CDR3 DNA follows: TGCGCCAGCAGGGCAGGGAATGAAAAACTGTTTTTT.